This T cell receptor (beta chain) stems from a study of CD4 T cells in relation to SARS-CoV-2 and coronaviruses. The unexposed donors gave CD4+ T cells in about 2011-2018, prior to COVID-19. The cells were cultured for about ten days before CD4+ T cells were isolated. Testing used SARS-CoV-2 S/N and four cold-coronavirus spikes on unexposed-donor CD4+ T cells, cells permitting. About this clone itself: Antigen specificity is unknown. Compared with germline, one end of the junction differs, possibly owing to a read error.

This table comes from immunoSEQ multiplex PCR, and its TCRdb copy is limited to in-frame clones, with some not included. Of around 20,000 clones in the sample, around 73% are singletons; the top ten hold 15% to 20%. The CDR3 is made up of 14 amino acids. In germline, CDR1 is LGHDT, CDR2 YNNKEL (reference sequence). This TCR derives from a human donor in good health. The sample consisted of CD4+ T cells from PBMCs, cultured in vitro. V usage is TRBV3-1 (or the pseudogene TRBV3-2) and J usage is TRBJ2-5; no firm D call. The CDR3 sequence is CASSQGFSQGTQYF. The CDR3 coding sequence is TGTGCCAGCAGCCAAGGGTTTAGTCAAGGGACCCAGTACTTC.